The 8 T cell receptor beta chains given below trace back to one sample, sequenced in a study of blood T cell repertoires in COVID-19. Using immunoSEQ multiplex PCR, the repertoire was profiled, and TCRdb retains in-frame clones only, with some absent. The sample records 100,000 to 150,000 clones, about 83% being singletons. The source material was peripheral blood. The receptors here all came from a man aged 35-49 years with active or convalescent COVID-19.

This clone came up once. The rearrangement links TRBV5-5 to TRBJ2-7; 9 bases map to TRBD1. Germline CDR1 reads SGHKS; CDR2 reads YYEKEE (reference sequence). This CDR3 region has 14 residues. J gave up 2 bases and V 3 bases, and 3 bases lay outside the gene matches. CDR3 region: CASSWGQGPYEQYF. The CDR3 nucleotides read TGTGCCAGCAGCTGGGGACAGGGCCCCTACGAGCAGTACTTC.

V gene TRBV7-6 combines with J gene TRBJ2-1, with TRBD2 matching 10 bases. The CDR3 is made up of 16 amino acids. CDR1 SGHVS and CDR2 FNYEAQ come from the germline V gene. J gave up 7 bases and V 3 bases, and 9 bases lay outside the gene matches. The CDR3 DNA follows: TGTGCCAGCAGCTTGGAGCGGGGGGGCCTGGAGAATGAGCAGTTCTTC. It specifies CASSLERGGLENEQFF.

The chain combines TRBV27 with TRBJ2-3; maybe TRBD1 (6 bases). Germline loops: CDR1 MNHEY, CDR2 SMNVEV (reference sequence). CDR3 length: 14 residues. The V end was cut by 8 bases, the J end by 3 bases, with 15 bases between. The DNA for the CDR3 is TGTGCCAGCCGAATAAACAGGGCGACAGATACGCAGTATTTT. Translating gives CASRINRATDTQYF.

The chain recombines TRBV18 with TRBJ2-1; 7 nucleotides match TRBD1. After removal of 4 bases from V and 6 bases from J, the junction contained 3 bases not matched to a gene. The CDR3 extends over 13 amino acids. Germline lookup yields CDR1 KGHSH and CDR2 LQKENI. CDR3 nucleotide sequence: TGTGCCAGCTCACTAGACAGGGCCAATGAGCAGTTCTTC. It encodes CASSLDRANEQFF.

J is TRBJ1-5 and V is TRBV27; the D gene is possibly TRBD1 (5 bases). The germline CDR1 and CDR2 sequences are MNHEY and SMNVEV (reference sequence). With 6 bases removed from V and 11 bases from J, the gap between germline ends came to 20 bases. The CDR3 has 14 residues. The CDR3 reads CASSPGGVHEAQHF. The DNA for the CDR3 is TGTGCCAGCAGCCCGGGGGGAGTACATGAAGCCCAGCATTTT.

The chain recombines TRBV6-2 or TRBV6-3 with TRBJ1-2; D is possibly TRBD1 (6 bases). This CDR3 is 15 amino acids long. The ends were cut back, 0 bases at V and 0 bases at J, with 8 bases in the middle. Germline CDR1 reads MNHEY; CDR2 reads SVGEGT. CDR3 sequence: CASSYSQGSNYGYTF. In nucleotides, the CDR3 is TGTGCCAGCAGTTACTCACAGGGATCTAACTATGGCTACACCTTC.

This chain connects TRBV5-1 to TRBJ1-1; D might be TRBD1 (5 bases). V was trimmed by 0 bases and J by 3 bases, leaving 12 bases between them. CDR1 is SGHRS, CDR2 YFSETQ, per germline. The CDR3 loop spans 15 amino acids. In DNA form, the CDR3 reads TGCGCCAGCAGCTTGGATGGGCAGGGATACACTGAAGCTTTCTTT. Amino acids: CASSLDGQGYTEAFF. Complete variable domain (other parts from reference TRBV5-1 and TRBJ1-1): KAGVTQTPRYLIKTRGQQVTLSCSPISGHRSVSWYQQTPGQGLQFLFEYFSETQRNKGNFPGRFSGRQFSNSRSEMNVSTLELGDSALYLCASSLDGQGYTEAFFGQGTRLTVV.

This clone came up a few times. This chain links TRBV12-3 or TRBV12-4 with TRBJ2-5, with D possibly matching TRBD1 (6 bases). V lost 7 bases and J 5 bases, leaving 14 bases between the germline ends. The length of the CDR3 is 13 residues. The CDR3 DNA is TGTGCCAGCACTAGCAGGGGAATTGAGACCCAGTACTTC. This gives the protein CASTSRGIETQYF.